What follows are 8 T cell receptor beta chains derived from one specimen sequenced in a study of T-cell reconstitution after alpha-beta-depleted transplantation in children. Unique molecular identifiers featured in how the TCRbeta library was prepared. One entry per CDR3 protein results from TCRdb running MiXCR on the PCR reads. The sample contains about 120,000 distinct CDR3 sequences, around a tenth of which appear only once. The specimen comprised PBMCs, sampled before TCRalphabeta/CD19-depleted stem cell transplant. The receptors were gathered from a boy younger than 10 with acute lymphoblastic leukemia, due to receive a stem cell transplant.

The table lists this clonotype with many counts. The genes are TRBV7-8 and TRBJ2-7, with 9 bases matching TRBD1. CDR1 and CDR2 (germline): SGHVS, FQNEAQ. V lost 5 bases to trimming and J lost 3 bases; unmatched junction nucleotides: 5. This CDR3 spans 14 amino acids. For the CDR3, the DNA is TGTGCCAGCAGCCCCCTGACAGGGGGCTACGAGCAGTACTTC. Translated, it gives CASSPLTGGYEQYF. Complete variable domain (other parts from reference TRBV7-8 and TRBJ2-7): GAGVSQSPRYKVAKRGQDVALRCDPISGHVSLFWYQQALGQGPEFLTYFQNEAQLDKSGLPSDRFFAERPEGSVSTLKIQRTQQEDSAVYLCASSPLTGGYEQYFGPGTRLTVT.

This clonotype was recorded a few times. DNA for the CDR3: TGTGCCACCAGCACCCCAGAGGGACGGTCGATGATTGAAGCTTTCTTT. Residues: CATSTPEGRSMIEAFF. This chain joins TRBV15 and TRBJ1-1; a weak D match, TRBD1 (5 bases). CDR1 is LNHNV, CDR2 YYDKDF, per germline (reference sequence). Trimming took off 4 bases at V and 7 bases at J, with 22 bases between the two ends. The length of the CDR3 is 16 residues.

This clonotype was recorded many times. The V gene is TRBV5-5, the J gene TRBJ2-3, with D unclear. Trimming removed 4 bases at V and 5 bases at J, with 23 bases between. This CDR3 comprises 17 residues. Germline-derived CDR1 and CDR2 are SGHKS and YYEKEE (reference sequence). CDR3 loop: CASSTKTVRTPLDTQYF. The CDR3 DNA is TGTGCCAGCAGCACCAAGACCGTCCGAACCCCCCTAGATACGCAGTATTTT. Full variable domain (remainder filled in from reference TRBV5-5 and TRBJ2-3): DAGVTQSPTHLIKTRGQQVTLRCSPISGHKSVSWYQQVLGQGPQFIFQYYEKEERGRGNFPDRFSARQFPNYSSELNVNALLLGDSALYLCASSTKTVRTPLDTQYFGPGTRLTVL.

Many counts were recorded for this clonotype. The chain carries TRBV20-1 and TRBJ2-5; D is possibly TRBD2 (7 bases). The V end lost 3 bases, the J end lost 5 bases, and 19 bases lay between the germline ends. Germline CDR1 reads DFQATT; CDR2 reads SNEGSKA (reference sequence). The CDR3 spans 15 residues. The CDR3 is CSASGGGGRLETQYF. The CDR3 DNA reads TGCAGTGCTAGTGGGGGCGGGGGCCGGTTGGAGACCCAGTACTTC.

The V gene is TRBV5-4, the J gene TRBJ2-7; 11 bases align to TRBD2. Germline V lookup: CDR1 SGHNT, CDR2 YYREEE (reference sequence). CDR3 length: 14 amino acids. V lost 2 bases, J lost 6 bases, and 4 bases stayed unmatched. The CDR3: CASSLSLAGGEQYF. The CDR3 region has the DNA TGTGCCAGCAGCTTATCGCTAGCGGGAGGCGAGCAGTACTTC. Full variable domain (remainder filled in from reference TRBV5-4 and TRBJ2-7): ETGVTQSPTHLIKTRGQQVTLRCSSQSGHNTVSWYQQALGQGPQFIFQYYREEENGRGNFPPRFSGLQFPNYSSELNVNALELDDSALYLCASSLSLAGGEQYFGPGTRLTVT.

The rearrangement links TRBV29-1 to TRBJ2-1, with D possibly matching TRBD1 (6 bases). CDR1 is SQVTM and CDR2 is ANQGSEA in the germline V gene. This CDR3 is 14 amino acids long. V was clipped by 6 bases and J by 2 bases, with 14 bases between them. The CDR3 nucleotides are TGCAGCGTGAAACAGGGTGGAACCTACAATGAGCAGTTCTTC. Translated: CSVKQGGTYNEQFF.

This chain's CDR3 is CSVEVGTGSNYEQYF. DNA of the CDR3: TGCAGCGTTGAAGTGGGGACAGGATCAAACTACGAGCAGTACTTC. The chain combines TRBV29-1 with TRBJ2-7, with TRBD1 matching 8 bases. The CDR3 runs to 15 residues. From germline, CDR1 is SQVTM and CDR2 ANQGSEA. The J segment lost 3 bases and the V segment lost 1 base, leaving 8 bases of the junction unmatched.

This clonotype was seen repeatedly, ten times or more. V usage is TRBV20-1 and J usage is TRBJ2-5; 9 positions agree with TRBD2. CDR3 length: 17 amino acids. With 3 bases clipped from V and 4 bases from J, the junction kept 15 bases outside the gene matches. The germline V gene encodes CDR1 DFQATT and CDR2 SNEGSKA (reference sequence). CDR3: CSASEGPISGSRETQYF. The CDR3 nucleotides read TGCAGTGCTAGCGAGGGCCCAATTAGCGGGAGTAGAGAGACCCAGTACTTC.